One and the same sample provided the 19 T cell receptor beta chains below, sequenced in a study of OX40 agonist ivuxolimab in advanced cancers. TCRdb keeps only in-frame clones here, not all; method: immunoSEQ multiplex PCR. The sample includes some 85,000 clones, around 90% of them seen just once. The material sequenced was CD4+ or CD8+ T cells sorted from blood, taken in a trial of the OX40 agonist ivuxolimab. These receptors came from an adult with an advanced solid tumor such as melanoma, head and neck, liver or kidney cancer.

The chain uses TRBV18 and TRBJ1-2; 7 bases are a match to TRBD1. CDR1 KGHSH and CDR2 LQKENI come from the germline V gene. This CDR3 contains 16 residues. Losses at the gene ends were 5 bases for V and 3 bases for J; bases not matched to a gene: 12. Here the CDR3 reads CASSSIGQVGHYGYTF. The CDR3 DNA reads TGTGCCAGCTCATCTATCGGACAGGTCGGCCACTATGGCTACACCTTC.

V usage is TRBV2 and J usage is TRBJ2-2; D is possibly TRBD1 (5 bases). V was cut by 5 bases and J by 8 bases, with 21 bases left in between. Germline assignment: CDR1 SNHLY and CDR2 FYNNEI. This CDR3 spans 16 amino acids. The CDR3 DNA reads as TGTGCCAGCAGTCCCCAGGGCCTCAAACCCTCTGGGGAGCTGTTTTTT. This encodes CASSPQGLKPSGELFF.

This sequence joins TRBV5-1 and TRBJ2-5; 9 bases line up with TRBD1. The CDR3 totals 13 residues. V was clipped by 4 bases and J by 5 bases; unmatched bases: 3. Germline V lookup: CDR1 SGHRS, CDR2 YFSETQ. The CDR3 DNA reads as TGCGCCAGCAGCACGGGACAGGGCGAGACCCAGTACTTC. It translates to CASSTGQGETQYF.

Concerning this clone: The sample holds other DNA sequences that translate to the same CDR3. V usage is TRBV5-1 and J usage is TRBJ1-4; TRBD1 aligns across 8 bases. The CDR3 is made up of 15 amino acids. From germline, CDR1 is SGHRS and CDR2 YFSETQ. With V trimmed by 0 bases and J by 7 bases, 5 bases remained unmatched. The DNA of the CDR3 is TGCGCCAGCAGCTTGGCTGGGACAGGAGGTGAAAAACTGTTTTTT. Translated, it gives CASSLAGTGGEKLFF.

The chain is built from TRBV7-3 and TRBJ2-5; D unresolved. Germline values: CDR1 SGHTA, CDR2 FQGTGA. Trimming pared 0 bases from V and 4 bases from J, leaving 6 bases between. CDR3 length: 13 residues. Here the CDR3 DNA reads TGTGCCAGCAGCTTAACCGATAGAGAGACCCAGTACTTC. It encodes CASSLTDRETQYF.

V usage is TRBV11-2 and J usage is TRBJ1-2; D might be TRBD1 (6 bases). Germline V gene data show CDR1 as SGHAT and CDR2 as FQNNGV. The CDR3 contains 14 residues. Trimming shortened V by 6 bases and J by 0 bases, and 11 bases separated the two germline ends. The CDR3 coding sequence is TGTGCCAGCAGACGCGGGGGCTCTAACTATGGCTACACCTTC. Amino acids: CASRRGGSNYGYTF.

The chain is built from TRBV2 and TRBJ2-5, with D tentatively TRBD2 (5 bases). V lost 7 bases and J 5 bases, leaving 11 bases between the germline ends. This CDR3 spans 12 amino acids. The V gene's germline CDR1 is SNHLY and CDR2 FYNNEI. CDR3 sequence: CASTPGGETQYF. As DNA, the CDR3 is TGTGCCAGCACTCCGGGCGGGGAGACCCAGTACTTC.

The genes are TRBV27 and TRBJ2-6; D not resolved. V lost 3 bases and J lost 0, with 3 bases in between. Germline CDR1 MNHEY, CDR2 SMNVEV (reference sequence). The CDR3 spans 14 residues. The CDR3 sequence is CASSFLSGANVLTF. In DNA, the CDR3 is TGTGCCAGCAGTTTTCTCTCTGGGGCCAACGTCCTGACTTTC.

V gene TRBV28 combines with J gene TRBJ2-6; no definite D call. This CDR3 region has 14 residues. Trimming pared 5 bases from V and 0 bases from J, leaving 5 bases between. Germline CDR1 is MDHEN and CDR2 is SYDVKM. CDR3 coding DNA: TGTGCCAGCAGTCGGCACTCTGGGGCCAACGTCCTGACTTTC. Protein sequence: CASSRHSGANVLTF. Full variable domain (missing parts from reference TRBV28 and TRBJ2-6): DVKVTQSSRYLVKRTGEKVFLECVQDMDHENMFWYRQDPGLGLRLIYFSYDVKMKEKGDIPEGYSVSREKKERFSLILESASTNQTSMYLCASSRHSGANVLTFGAGSRLTVL.

The chain carries TRBV7-2 and TRBJ1-2, with a tentative D call TRBD1 (5 bases). Per the germline V gene, CDR1 is SGHTA and CDR2 is FQGNSA. The CDR3 has 15 amino acids. Between the trimmed V and J ends, which lost 0 bases and 5 bases, there was a span of 13 bases. As DNA, the CDR3 is TGTGCCAGCAGCTTAGCCAGGGAAGTGTATTATGGCTACACCTTC. It translates to CASSLAREVYYGYTF.

This sequence joins TRBV19 and TRBJ2-5; TRBD2 matches 12 bases. CDR1 and CDR2 from the germline V gene are LNHDA and SQIVND (reference sequence). This CDR3 has 15 residues. V was clipped by 5 bases and J by 9 bases; unmatched bases: 10. CDR3 sequence (DNA): TGTGCCAGTAGTTTGCTAGCGGGAGGGGGTGAGGCCCAGTACTTC. This encodes CASSLLAGGGEAQYF.

This sequence joins TRBV28 and TRBJ2-1; D is perhaps TRBD1 (5 bases). Per the germline V gene, CDR1 is MDHEN and CDR2 is SYDVKM. The CDR3 loop spans 14 amino acids. V was trimmed by 1 base and J by 12 bases, leaving 16 bases between them. CDR3: CASSLSDSGMRQFF. CDR3 DNA sequence: TGTGCCAGCAGTTTATCCGATTCAGGGATGCGGCAGTTCTTC.

The V gene is TRBV2, the J gene TRBJ2-3; TRBD1 aligns across 8 bases. Losses at the gene ends were 9 bases for V and 3 bases for J; bases not matched to a gene: 5. This CDR3 has 13 amino acids. Looked up from germline, CDR1 is SNHLY and CDR2 is FYNNEI. CDR3 loop: CASTTGETDTQYF. Written as DNA, the CDR3 is TGTGCCAGTACGACAGGGGAGACAGATACGCAGTATTTT.

The chain has TRBV29-1 and TRBJ2-5, with no clear D. V lost 1 base to trimming and J lost 1 base, with 10 bases between them. Per germline, CDR1 SQVTM and CDR2 ANQGSEA. The CDR3 consists of 14 residues. This chain's CDR3 is CSVEVPPGQETQYF. The CDR3 DNA reads TGCAGCGTTGAAGTTCCCCCAGGCCAAGAGACCCAGTACTTC.

CDR3: CAWVQGLSPLHF. Here the CDR3 DNA reads TGTGCCTGGGTCCAGGGGTTGTCACCCCTCCACTTT. The V call is TRBV30, the J call TRBJ1-6; the D gene is possibly TRBD1 (6 bases). Per germline, CDR1 GTSNPN and CDR2 SVGIG (reference sequence). This CDR3 spans 12 amino acids. V was trimmed by 5 bases and J by 10 bases, leaving 12 bases between them.

The V gene is TRBV6-1, the J gene TRBJ2-1; 7 nucleotides agree with TRBD2. The junction had 9 bases not matched to a gene; V was cut back by 6 bases and J by 4 bases. This CDR3 region has 15 residues. CDR1 and CDR2 (germline): MNHNS, SASEGT. CDR3 region: CASREYSGRYNEQFF. CDR3 sequence (DNA): TGTGCCAGCAGAGAGTATAGCGGGCGGTACAATGAGCAGTTCTTC.

This chain links TRBV11-3 with TRBJ1-1; D unresolved. V dropped 5 bases and J dropped 6 bases, with 16 bases sitting between them. From germline, CDR1 is SGHNT and CDR2 YENEEA. This CDR3 contains 14 residues. CDR3 in DNA: TGTGCCAGCAGCGTCGGACGGGGATCGTCTGAAGCTTTCTTT. It encodes CASSVGRGSSEAFF.

The chain has TRBV18 and TRBJ2-3, with 9 positions matching TRBD2. V dropped 5 bases and J dropped 3; count of bases not matched to a gene: 3. Germline V gene lookup returns CDR1 KGHSH and CDR2 LQKENI. The CDR3 runs to 14 residues. The CDR3 DNA reads TGTGCCAGCTCATTAGCGGGAGTAACAGATACGCAGTATTTT. It codes for CASSLAGVTDTQYF.

The J gene is TRBJ2-5, the V gene TRBV27; tentative D call: TRBD2 (5 bases). Trimming cost V 4 bases and J 7 bases, with 10 bases left between them. From germline, CDR1 is MNHEY and CDR2 SMNVEV (reference sequence). The CDR3 consists of 12 residues. As DNA, the CDR3 is TGTGCCAGCAGTTCGGGAATGGGGACCCAGTACTTC. As protein: CASSSGMGTQYF.